Listed below are T cell receptor beta chains from one sample, sequenced in a study of identical twins. MiXCR, applied by TCRdb to the 5' RACE reads, yields one record per CDR3 protein. The sample contains 400,000 to 500,000 distinct CDR3 sequences, approximately 14% of which appear only once. This sample was also put to use in a study of yellow fever vaccine responses in identical twins.

Sequenced: CD4+ T cells sorted from blood. Receptor source: a woman aged 18-29 years in good health. Each CDR3 is given with its conserved first and last residue. The order of the fields is V gene, clone size, J gene, CDR3 protein. Some rows have no size entry. The others give once, few or many, or a class for an expanded clone.

TRBV24-1	few	TRBJ1-1	CATSDSGEAFF
TRBV10-3	many	TRBJ2-6	CAIDPGANVLTF
TRBV7-8	few	TRBJ2-3	CASSLETLAGVYHTQYF
TRBV10-1	-	TRBJ2-5	CASITGTGARGSQETQYF
TRBV7-3	many	TRBJ2-3	CASSLSPSGGGDTQYF
TRBV3-1	-	TRBJ2-2	CASSREDLGELFF
TRBV18	-	TRBJ2-5	CASSATSGETQYF
TRBV5-6	-	TRBJ2-6	CASTTALGETVARSGANVLTF
TRBV4-2	-	TRBJ2-7	CASSLALPSYEQYF
TRBV10-3	-	TRBJ2-1	CAIKAGPNNEQFF
TRBV5-5	many	TRBJ1-5	CASSIAGNRPQHF
TRBV20-1	few	TRBJ1-3	CSASRTGGASGNTIYF
TRBV28	few	TRBJ1-4	CASSLGGRRDEKLFF
TRBV11-2	-	TRBJ1-1	CASTGQTKGWVEAFF
TRBV6-1	few	TRBJ2-2	CASSPKTSPGELFF
TRBV5-1	few	TRBJ1-1	CASSLNRGHEAFF
TRBV20-1	-	TRBJ2-3	CSARDPPRADTQYF
TRBV6-5	-	TRBJ2-3	CASSYPGGSTDTQYF
TRBV18	many	TRBJ2-1	CASSTSVQYNEQFF
TRBV12-3/TRBV12-4	few	TRBJ1-3	CASSDRASGNTIYF
TRBV3-1	-	TRBJ2-1	CASSPNRVGEQFF
TRBV5-5	few	TRBJ2-2	CASSLAPGSNTGELFF
TRBV20-1	-	TRBJ2-5	CSAGRAGERQETQYF
TRBV15	few	TRBJ2-4	CATSTPGGSSRPAKNIQYF
TRBV3-1	-	TRBJ2-5	CASSHGAGGLETQYF
TRBV28	-	TRBJ2-5	CASSPGLAPGETQYF
TRBV6-5	few	TRBJ2-7	CASSSKSTTSGDSYEQYF
TRBV10-2	-	TRBJ2-7	CASRLTGEGYEQYF
TRBV12-3/TRBV12-4	few	TRBJ2-6	CASSLYQGLASGANVLTF
TRBV7-9	few	TRBJ2-1	CASSPTGTIMNEQFF
TRBV20-1	-	TRBJ1-1	CSARDWGREDTEAFF
TRBV12-3/TRBV12-4	few	TRBJ2-3	CASSQIGLTDTQYF
TRBV20-1	few	TRBJ2-3	CSALGTSGKRDTQYF
TRBV4-1	-	TRBJ2-1	CASSHPGRAEQFF
TRBV12-3/TRBV12-4	many	TRBJ2-5	CASSPRTIQETQYF
TRBV11-2	-	TRBJ2-5	CASSLSRQGGSETQYF
TRBV5-1	few	TRBJ1-2	CASSPGGDYGYTF
TRBV20-1	once	TRBJ2-1	CSARDVSSGGYNEQFF
TRBV10-2	-	TRBJ2-3	CASSRAGVGDTQYF
TRBV30	-	TRBJ2-2	CAWSVAGGAGELFF
TRBV2	-	TRBJ2-4	CASSLNAARGHLAKNIQYF
TRBV24-1	few	TRBJ1-1	CATRPQGSAEAFF
TRBV19	few	TRBJ1-4	CASSIASTGTATNEKLFF
TRBV25-1	-	TRBJ2-5	CASSDERRGRYQETQYF
TRBV29-1	-	TRBJ1-3	CSVHSGNTIYF
TRBV6-1	-	TRBJ2-1	CASTRTGDVYNEQFF
TRBV19	few	TRBJ2-7	CASSTIDRGSEQYF
TRBV3-1	many	TRBJ2-7	CASSQIGDAGQYF
TRBV20-1	-	TRBJ2-1	CSAVGLNEQFF
TRBV4-2	few	TRBJ2-5	CASSSWTSVGETQYF
TRBV5-6	few	TRBJ2-5	CASSLDRGRKTQYF
TRBV5-8	-	TRBJ2-6	CASSRSRSGANVLTF
TRBV6-1	few	TRBJ2-6	CATVSLSGANVLTF
TRBV3-1	few	TRBJ1-2	CASSYSGTGLYGYTF
TRBV12-5	few	TRBJ2-1	CASGLVLGQGSASEQFF
TRBV5-1	-	TRBJ1-6	CASSVGLNNSPLHF
TRBV29-1	few	TRBJ2-1	CSAPQGHEQFF